This TCR beta chain was found in a study of cytotoxic CD8 clonotypes in ibrutinib-treated CLL. The CDR3 extends over 16 amino acids. J was trimmed by 4 bases and V by 1 base; bases with no gene match: 10. Germline CDR1 SGHDT, CDR2 YYEEEE. Study outcomes and limitations: Baseline clonality exceeded age-matched healthy donors and tracked circulating CD8+ T-cell counts. Clonality increased at ibrutinib response, then returned toward baseline at progression.

This clone was found once. Antigen: not known. The method was immunoSEQ multiplex PCR; TCRdb's version includes in-frame clones alone and lacks a portion of them. Of a few hundred thousand clones listed, 80% were seen once; the top ten hold 6.7%. The V gene is TRBV5-6, the J gene TRBJ2-7; TRBD1 agrees at 8 bases. The receptor was derived from a human donor with chronic lymphocytic leukemia. Here the sequenced sample was PBMCs, taken before ibrutinib treatment. The DNA of the CDR3 is TGTGCCAGCAGCTTGAATCCCGGGACAGGAGCGTACGAGCAGTACTTC. Its translation is CASSLNPGTGAYEQYF.